This TCR beta chain was sequenced for a study of metastatic and nonmetastatic thyroid tumors. As for the study in general: Repertoires were compared across blood and tumor or nodule tissue from malignant and benign thyroid patients. Overall study results and limits: When malignant thyroid tumors were compared with benign nodules, TCR beta diversity was reportedly significantly higher in the malignant tumors. This held in both blood and tumor samples.

Every patient underwent thyroid surgery untreated. Germline lookup yields CDR1 DFQATT and CDR2 SNEGSKA (reference sequence). V was clipped by 5 bases and J by 2 bases, with 9 bases between them. The CDR3 is 12 amino acids. From the PCR reads, TCRdb re-called clones with MiXCR. The profile shows 20,000 to 25,000 clones, about a quarter of them singletons. This clone is labeled medium-sized. Its antigen is unidentified. In the same sample, other DNA sequences code for this CDR3. The sequence derives from a female donor with papillary thyroid cancer or a benign thyroid nodule (not recorded which). Some clones in this sample may be carry-over from other donors' samples. The rearrangement joins TRBV20-1 to TRBJ1-2; D not certain. Sequencing input: tumor tissue. This CDR3 reads CSARTGNYGYTF. CDR3 in DNA: TGCAGTGCTCGGACGGGGAACTATGGCTACACCTTC.